These 5 T cell receptor beta chains originate from one sample sequenced in a study of T cell repertoires and HLA-DP antigens (dated by TCRdb to 2016 to 2018). What these receptors recognize is not known. Libraries came from the immunoSEQ multiplex PCR assay. Drawn from immuneACCESS, this table holds only the in-frame rearrangements with V and J called that TCRdb kept. Clones are partly lost; checked studies trace under half to an unresolved V gene and leave the rest unexplained. The sample records 90,000 to 130,000 clones, around 93% of which are singletons. The leading ten clones occupy approximately 0.29% of the sample. Sequenced: CD4+ T cells from PBMCs. All receptors derive from a woman aged 18-35 years in good health and CMV-seronegative.

The chain uses TRBV5-4 and TRBJ1-2; TRBD1 aligns across 7 bases. This CDR3 has 15 residues. The germline V gene has CDR1 SGHNT and CDR2 YYREEE (reference sequence). Germline trimming cut 3 bases from V and 3 bases from J; bases unmatched to any gene: 8. This CDR3 reads CASSSKTGSHYGYTF. The CDR3 DNA is TGTGCCAGCAGCTCAAAGACAGGGAGCCACTATGGCTACACCTTC.

This sequence joins TRBV6-1 and TRBJ2-2, with D hard to call. The CDR3 loop spans 14 amino acids. The V end lost 4 bases, the J end lost 3 bases, and 9 bases lay between the germline ends. Germline assignment: CDR1 MNHNS and CDR2 SASEGT. The CDR3 loop is CASSGRQDTGELFF. CDR3 DNA: TGTGCCAGCAGTGGACGGCAAGACACCGGGGAGCTGTTTTTT.

This chain uses TRBV2 with TRBJ1-2; 7 nucleotides align to TRBD1. The ends lost 5 bases at V and 8 bases at J; junction bases unmatched: 5. From germline, CDR1 is SNHLY and CDR2 FYNNEI. This CDR3 is 12 amino acids long. CDR3 region: CASSPTGAGYTF. In DNA form, the CDR3 reads TGTGCCAGCAGTCCCACAGGGGCGGGCTACACCTTC.

The J gene is TRBJ2-2, the V gene TRBV18, with 7 bases that match TRBD1. The J segment lost 1 base and the V segment lost 6 bases, leaving 2 bases of the junction unmatched. The CDR3 consists of 14 residues. Germline values: CDR1 KGHSH, CDR2 LQKENI. The CDR3 protein is CASSGQVNTGELFF. CDR3 DNA sequence: TGTGCCAGCTCCGGACAGGTGAACACCGGGGAGCTGTTTTTT.

J is TRBJ2-2 and V is TRBV11-2; maybe TRBD2 (5 bases). V was clipped by 0 bases and J by 4 bases, with 9 bases between them. Germline assignment: CDR1 SGHAT and CDR2 FQNNGV. The CDR3 runs 15 residues. The DNA for the CDR3 is TGTGCCAGCAGCTTAGATCCGGGGAGCACCGGGGAGCTGTTTTTT. Translating gives CASSLDPGSTGELFF.